This TCR beta chain was documented in a study of blood T cell repertoires in COVID-19. At the level of the study: Some COVID-19 samples were acute and others convalescent; all came from the United States, Italy and Spain. Sources were T cells, B-cell-depleted T cells, or PBMCs; the material itself was cDNA or gDNA.

As processed by the authors: Cell counts per sample came from amplifying reference gene primers. Profiled with immunoSEQ multiplex PCR; TCRdb holds only in-frame clones, not every one. V and J calls and clone size follow that table, whereas D and trimming were derived from the DNA. Here the sample spans just under 300,000 clones, more than 75% being singletons. Sequencing was performed on peripheral blood. This TCR was sampled from a man aged 70-80 years with acute or convalescent COVID-19.

The CDR3 sequence is CASRGHRGTGELFF. CDR3 nucleotides: TGTGCCAGCAGGGGACACAGGGGGACCGGGGAGCTGTTTTTT. V gene TRBV6-5 combines with J gene TRBJ2-2; 8 bases match TRBD1. V gave up 6 bases and J gave up 5 bases; unmatched junction bases: 5. CDR1 is MNHEY and CDR2 is SVGAGI in the germline V gene. This CDR3 region has 14 residues.